These 20 T cell receptor beta chains originate from one sample sequenced in a study of blood T cell repertoires in COVID-19. Assay used: immunoSEQ multiplex PCR; TCRdb lists only in-frame clones, some missing. The profile covers 98,000 or so clones, with 84% appearing a single time and around a quarter taken by the ten largest. Sequenced sample: peripheral blood. These receptors were obtained from a man aged 55-75 years with acute or convalescent COVID-19.

The chain employs TRBV3-1 (or the pseudogene TRBV3-2) and TRBJ2-3, with 12 bases lining up with TRBD2. Germline V gene data show CDR1 as LGHDT and CDR2 as YNNKEL (reference sequence). With V trimmed by 1 base and J by 4 bases, 6 bases remained unmatched. This CDR3 contains 17 residues. The DNA of the CDR3 is TGTGCCAGCAGCCAAGCGGAAAGACTAGCGGGAGCAGATACGCAGTATTTT. Its protein product is CASSQAERLAGADTQYF.

The chain is built from TRBV29-1 and TRBJ1-2; a weak D match, TRBD1 (6 bases). V was shortened by 4 bases and J by 3 bases, with 9 bases between the two germline ends. The CDR3 spans 12 residues. Germline CDR1 and CDR2: SQVTM and ANQGSEA. The CDR3 here is CSVARGYYGYTF. CDR3 bases: TGCAGCGTTGCCAGGGGATACTATGGCTACACCTTC.

This sequence joins TRBV5-1 and TRBJ1-1, with 8 bases aligning to TRBD1. Germline values: CDR1 SGHRS, CDR2 YFSETQ. The V segment lost 2 bases and the J segment 2 bases; nucleotides outside the gene matches: 2. CDR3 length equals 14 residues. The CDR3 protein is CASSFQGANTEAFF. CDR3 DNA sequence: TGCGCCAGCAGCTTTCAGGGGGCAAACACTGAAGCTTTCTTT.

This clone appeared once. The CDR3 here is CASSQGRYRFSGANVLTF. The CDR3 bases are TGCGCCAGCAGCCAAGGCAGGTACCGCTTCTCTGGGGCCAACGTCCTGACTTTC. The chain joins TRBV4-3 to TRBJ2-6; D ambiguous. V shed 1 base and J shed 0 bases, with 13 bases lying between them. The CDR3 length is 18 residues. Germline V gene sequence: CDR1 LGHNA, CDR2 YSLEER.

This clone occurred once. V is TRBV23-1 and J is TRBJ1-1; 7 bases align to TRBD1. TRBV23-1 belongs to the ORF category, with a function that is uncertain. This CDR3 contains 16 residues. Unmatched junction bases numbered 11, after V lost 4 bases and J lost 3 bases. As DNA, the CDR3 is TGCGCCAGCAGTCTCTCTTCTTATACAGGGGACACTGAAGCTTTCTTT. This translates into CASSLSSYTGDTEAFF.

The CDR3 is CASSGLAGISYEQYF. The CDR3 DNA is TGTGCCAGCAGTGGACTAGCGGGAATCTCCTACGAGCAGTACTTC. The V and J genes are TRBV2 and TRBJ2-7; 11 bases match TRBD2. This CDR3 comprises 15 residues. V lost 4 bases, J lost 0 bases, and 2 bases stayed unmatched. CDR1 SNHLY and CDR2 FYNNEI come from the germline V gene. Looking up the rest from reference TRBV2 and TRBJ2-7 gives the full variable domain: EPEVTQTPSHQVTQMGQEVILRCVPISNHLYFYWYRQILGQKVEFLVSFYNNEISEKSEIFDDQFSVERPDGSNFTLKIRSTKLEDSAMYFCASSGLAGISYEQYFGPGTRLTVT.

The V call is TRBV18, the J call TRBJ1-2, with D hard to call. The CDR3 loop spans 15 amino acids. Germline-derived CDR1 and CDR2 are KGHSH and LQKENI. V was cut by 0 bases and J by 6 bases, with 14 bases left in between. The CDR3 coding sequence is TGTGCCAGCTCACCACCGAGGTTAAGAGAGGATGGCTACACCTTC. Translating it yields CASSPPRLREDGYTF.

In DNA, the CDR3 is TGTGCCAGCAGCGGGACTAGCGGGACCCAGTACTTC. It encodes CASSGTSGTQYF. The V and J genes are TRBV11-3 and TRBJ2-5; 11 bases match TRBD2. The J segment lost 7 bases and the V segment lost 5 bases, leaving 0 bases of the junction unmatched. Germline V gives CDR1 SGHNT, CDR2 YENEEA. The CDR3 length is 12 residues. The full variable domain, in which reference TRBV11-3 and TRBJ2-5 provide the parts outside the CDR3, is EAGVVQSPRYKIIEKKQPVAFWCNPISGHNTLYWYLQNLGQGPELLIRYENEEAVDDSQLPKDRFSAERLKGVDSTLKIQPAELGDSAVYLCASSGTSGTQYFGPGTRLLVL.

This chain uses TRBV28 with TRBJ2-1, with D possibly TRBD1 on 6 matching bases. Germline-derived CDR1 and CDR2 are MDHEN and SYDVKM. Trimming took off 4 bases at V and 4 bases at J, with 14 bases between the two ends. The CDR3 is 15 amino acids. This chain's CDR3 is CASSSPRDIYNEQFF. The CDR3 DNA reads TGTGCCAGCAGTTCGCCCAGGGACATTTACAATGAGCAGTTCTTC.

This CDR3 is CASSFFGSGNFGELFF. In nucleotides, the CDR3 is TGCGCCAGCAGCTTCTTCGGTAGCGGGAACTTCGGGGAGCTGTTTTTT. The chain combines TRBV5-1 with TRBJ2-2; 8 positions agree with TRBD2. The length of the CDR3 is 16 residues. CDR1 is SGHRS, CDR2 YFSETQ, per germline. V trimming: 2 bases; J trimming: 7 bases; junction bases outside the gene matches: 10.

This rearrangement joins TRBV30 to TRBJ1-3; weak D call: TRBD1 (6 bases). Trimming stripped 5 bases from V and 1 base from J, with 9 bases between. In germline, CDR1 is GTSNPN, CDR2 SVGIG (reference sequence). The CDR3 is made up of 13 amino acids. CDR3 loop: CAWAGASGNTIYF. DNA of the CDR3: TGTGCCTGGGCAGGGGCTTCTGGAAACACCATATATTTT.

This rearrangement joins TRBV24-1 to TRBJ2-1, with 11 bases that match TRBD2. This CDR3 spans 15 amino acids. V lost 5 bases, J lost 6 bases, and 5 bases stayed unmatched. In germline, CDR1 is KGHDR, CDR2 SFDVKD. The CDR3 DNA reads TGTGCCACCAGTGCCTCCGGGACTAGCGGCAATGAGCAGTTCTTC. Its translation is CATSASGTSGNEQFF.

This clone was counted once. The chain employs TRBV5-6 and TRBJ2-6; D not resolved. Germline loops: CDR1 SGHDT, CDR2 YYEEEE. This CDR3 is 13 amino acids long. Trimming removed 4 bases at V and 0 bases at J, with 2 bases between. Here the CDR3 reads CASSHSGANVLTF. The DNA of the CDR3 is TGTGCCAGCAGCCACTCTGGGGCCAACGTCCTGACTTTC.

The J gene is TRBJ2-7, the V gene TRBV5-1; unclear D gene. V lost 7 bases, J lost 5 bases, and 19 bases lay in between. The CDR3 is made up of 14 amino acids. Germline lookup yields CDR1 SGHRS and CDR2 YFSETQ. In DNA form, the CDR3 reads TGCGCCAGCCGTAGACGGAACGCCCTAGACGAGCAGTACTTC. It is translated as CASRRRNALDEQYF.

This chain links TRBV15 with TRBJ1-1; 12 bases line up with TRBD1. Germline loops: CDR1 LNHNV, CDR2 YYDKDF (reference sequence). The trim removed 1 base at V and 3 bases at J, leaving 9 bases unmatched. There are 18 residues in the CDR3. DNA for the CDR3: TGTGCCACCAGCAGAGGGATGGGACAGGGGGCTAGGGACACTGAAGCTTTCTTT. Its translation: CATSRGMGQGARDTEAFF.

This clone has more than one count but fewer than ten. V gene TRBV19 combines with J gene TRBJ1-3; D unclear. The ends were cut back, 10 bases at V and 2 bases at J, with 15 bases in the middle. The CDR3 is 14 amino acids. The germline CDR1 and CDR2 sequences are LNHDA and SQIVND (reference sequence). The CDR3 here is CATLRGSTGNTIYF. The CDR3, as DNA: TGTGCCACCCTTCGGGGATCAACTGGAAACACCATATATTTT.

This clone was found once. J is TRBJ2-5 and V is TRBV5-1, with D maybe TRBD2 (5 bases). The CDR3 loop spans 12 amino acids. Germline values: CDR1 SGHRS, CDR2 YFSETQ. Trimming removed 6 bases at V and 5 bases at J, with 11 bases between. CDR3 loop: CASTREGETQYF. The DNA for the CDR3 is TGCGCCAGCACCCGGGAAGGTGAGACCCAGTACTTC.

The chain employs TRBV12-3 or TRBV12-4 and TRBJ1-2; TRBD1 matches 8 bases. The CDR3 totals 13 residues. J lost 7 bases, V lost 3 bases, and 4 bases had no gene match. In DNA form, the CDR3 reads TGTGCCAGCAGTTTCAGGGGGCCTAGTGGCTACACCTTC. As protein: CASSFRGPSGYTF.

This clone was seen ten or more times. This chain links TRBV10-3 with TRBJ1-1; D possibly corresponds to TRBD1 (5 bases). The V end was cut by 2 bases, the J end by 5 bases, with 15 bases between. Germline CDR1 reads ENHRY; CDR2 reads SYGVKD. The CDR3 length is 15 residues. The CDR3 loop is CAISEPGVAGTEAFF. The CDR3 DNA reads TGTGCCATCAGTGAGCCGGGGGTGGCGGGGACTGAAGCTTTCTTT.

The J gene is TRBJ1-5, the V gene TRBV27; 7 nucleotides align to TRBD1. This CDR3 is built from 15 residues. Germline assignment: CDR1 MNHEY and CDR2 SMNVEV (reference sequence). Trimming at V came to 5 bases and at J to 2 bases, leaving 6 bases not matched to a gene. CDR3 in DNA: TGTGCCAGCAGTCCTGGACAGGCGGGCAATCAGCCCCAGCATTTT. Translation gives CASSPGQAGNQPQHF.